This entry lists 6 T cell receptor beta chains sequenced from one sample in a study of blood T cell repertoires in COVID-19. Sequenced by immunoSEQ multiplex PCR; TCRdb stores in-frame clones only, minus some. The sample holds over 250,000 clones, approximately 90% seen once. Sequencing used peripheral blood. Receptor source: a woman between 45 and 65 years old with COVID-19, enrolled during active disease.

The chain couples TRBV20-1 to TRBJ2-4, with 8 bases aligning to TRBD1. Germline V gene data show CDR1 as DFQATT and CDR2 as SNEGSKA (reference sequence). Trimming removed 5 bases from V and 7 bases from J; junction bases left unmatched: 1. The CDR3 is made up of 11 amino acids. CDR3: CSAYRGNIQYF. CDR3 nucleotide sequence: TGCAGTGCTTACAGGGGGAACATTCAGTACTTC.

The V and J genes are TRBV12-3 or TRBV12-4 and TRBJ2-5, with unresolved D. V lost 6 bases and J 4 bases, leaving 6 bases between the germline ends. CDR3 size: 11 residues. As DNA, the CDR3 is TGTGCCAGCAGCCTTGTAGAGACCCAGTACTTC. This gives the protein CASSLVETQYF.

This clone appeared a few times. The chain has TRBV4-1 and TRBJ2-7, with D perhaps TRBD2 (6 bases). V lost 0 bases and J lost 9, with 18 bases in between. The CDR3 extends over 15 amino acids. Germline CDR1 and CDR2: MGHRA and YSYEKL. CDR3 sequence (DNA): TGCGCCAGCAGCCAAGAGGGCAGGGAGGCGCCCCCGCAGTACTTC. Encoded protein: CASSQEGREAPPQYF.

The chain has TRBV19 and TRBJ2-2; D may be TRBD2 (6 bases). V was trimmed by 8 bases and J by 3 bases, leaving 13 bases between them. Germline-derived CDR1 and CDR2 are LNHDA and SQIVND (reference sequence). CDR3 length: 14 amino acids. The CDR3 DNA sequence: TGTGCCAGTCTAGGGCGGGGCTACACCGGGGAGCTGTTTTTT. Its translation is CASLGRGYTGELFF.

The J gene is TRBJ2-1, the V gene TRBV6-5, with 11 bases that match TRBD2. The CDR3 has 15 residues. V dropped 10 bases and J dropped 2; count of bases not matched to a gene: 7. The V gene's germline CDR1 is MNHEY and CDR2 SVGAGI. The CDR3 here is CATTTSGNTYNEQFF. CDR3 bases: TGTGCCACCACGACTAGCGGGAATACCTACAATGAGCAGTTCTTC.

The CDR3 spells CASSSRQILNQPQHF. DNA of the CDR3: TGTGCCAGCAGTTCTAGACAGATTCTCAATCAGCCCCAGCATTTT. This chain joins TRBV27 and TRBJ1-5; tentative D call: TRBD1 (5 bases). This CDR3 is 15 amino acids long. Trimming pared 4 bases from V and 3 bases from J, leaving 13 bases between. Per germline, CDR1 MNHEY and CDR2 SMNVEV (reference sequence).